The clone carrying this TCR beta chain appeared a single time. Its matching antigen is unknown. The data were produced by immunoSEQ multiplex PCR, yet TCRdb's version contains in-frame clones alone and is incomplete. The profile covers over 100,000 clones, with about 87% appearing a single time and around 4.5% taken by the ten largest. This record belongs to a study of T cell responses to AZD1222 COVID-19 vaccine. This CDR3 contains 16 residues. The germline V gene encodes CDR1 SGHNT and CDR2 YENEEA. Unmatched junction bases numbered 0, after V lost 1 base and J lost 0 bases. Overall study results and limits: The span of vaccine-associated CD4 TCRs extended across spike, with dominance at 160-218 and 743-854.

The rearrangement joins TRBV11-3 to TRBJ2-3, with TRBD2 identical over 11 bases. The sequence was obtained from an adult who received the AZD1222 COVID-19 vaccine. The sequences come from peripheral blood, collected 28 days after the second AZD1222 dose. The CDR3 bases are TGTGCCAGCAGCTTAGGGACTAGCGGGAGCACAGATACGCAGTATTTT. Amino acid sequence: CASSLGTSGSTDTQYF.